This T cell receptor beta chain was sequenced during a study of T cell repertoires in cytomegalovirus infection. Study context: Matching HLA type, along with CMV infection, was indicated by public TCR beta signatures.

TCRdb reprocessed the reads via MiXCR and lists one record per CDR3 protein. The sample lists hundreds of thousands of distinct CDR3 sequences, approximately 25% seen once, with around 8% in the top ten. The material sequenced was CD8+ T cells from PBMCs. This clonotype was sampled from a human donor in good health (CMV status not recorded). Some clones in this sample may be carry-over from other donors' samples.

CDR3 in DNA: TGTGCCAGCAGCTTAAGGGACAGGGGCCTATTCACAGATACGCAGTATTTT. Translation gives CASSLRDRGLFTDTQYF. The chain has TRBV7-8 and TRBJ2-3, with 10 positions matching TRBD1. The V gene's germline CDR1 is SGHVS and CDR2 FQNEAQ. The CDR3 runs to 17 residues. J gave up 2 bases and V 2 bases, and 7 bases lay outside the gene matches.